These 15 T cell receptor beta chains came from one sample sequenced in a study of identical twins (dated by TCRdb to about 2016). Libraries were made using 5' RACE. The sample was run on an Illumina HiSeq 2000. The raw public data were reprocessed by TCRdb itself: fastp quality trimming at Q25, MiXCR clonotype calling, in-frame beta chains only. Each record represents a unique CDR3 protein, reported with the most common genes and DNA among its rows. The sample records around 250,000 distinct CDR3 sequences, roughly an eighth of which are singletons. The ten most abundant clones make up under 4.5% of the sample. This sample also belongs to another study, concerning yellow fever vaccine responses in identical twins.

Sequenced input: memory (CD45RO+) T cells sorted from blood. The cell subset or site label of this sample denotes: CD45RO+ enriched T cells. These receptors were taken from a woman aged 18-29 years in good health.

This rearrangement joins TRBV2 to TRBJ1-5, with D possibly being TRBD1 (6 bases). Per the germline V gene, CDR1 is SNHLY and CDR2 is FYNNEI. The CDR3 totals 14 residues. Trimming took off 4 bases at V and 9 bases at J, with 16 bases between the two ends. This CDR3 reads CASSGQAQGRPQHF. The DNA of the CDR3 is TGTGCCAGCAGTGGACAGGCCCAGGGTCGGCCCCAGCATTTT.

J is TRBJ1-1 and V is TRBV7-3; a possible D gene is TRBD1 (6 bases). CDR1 and CDR2 from the germline V gene are SGHTA and FQGTGA. This CDR3 comprises 13 residues. V was pared by 0 bases and J by 6 bases, with 8 bases between. The CDR3 DNA is TGTGCCAGCAGCTTAACTCGGACAGCTGAAGCTTTCTTT. Protein sequence: CASSLTRTAEAFF. The complete variable domain, with remaining parts taken from reference TRBV7-3 and TRBJ1-1, reads GAGVSQTPSNKVTEKGKYVELRCDPISGHTALYWYRQSLGQGPEFLIYFQGTGAADDSGLPNDRFFAVRPEGSVSTLKIQRTERGDSAVYLCASSLTRTAEAFFGQGTRLTVV.

The V and J genes are TRBV5-1 and TRBJ2-2; 9 positions agree with TRBD1. CDR1 SGHRS and CDR2 YFSETQ come from the germline V gene. V was pared by 3 bases and J by 7 bases, with 13 bases of the junction left unmatched. The CDR3 runs to 17 residues. The CDR3 nucleotides are TGCGCCAGCAGCTCGACCACAACCGGGACAGGGCACGGGGAGCTGTTTTTT. It is translated as CASSSTTTGTGHGELFF.

This clonotype was recorded many times. This rearrangement joins TRBV20-1 to TRBJ2-7; perhaps TRBD2 as D (6 bases). The CDR3 contains 12 residues. Trimming left V 3 bases short and J 7 bases short, with 13 bases between. Germline CDR1 and CDR2: DFQATT and SNEGSKA (reference sequence). Here the CDR3 reads CSASHRGLEQYF. CDR3 nucleotides: TGCAGTGCTAGTCATCGGGGGTTAGAGCAGTACTTC.

The chain carries TRBV5-1 and TRBJ2-3, with TRBD2 identical over 9 bases. Unmatched junction bases numbered 4, after V lost 2 bases and J lost 3 bases. CDR3 length: 15 amino acids. Per germline, CDR1 SGHRS and CDR2 YFSETQ. The CDR3 here is CASSFSGRGTDTQYF. The CDR3 nucleotides are TGCGCCAGCAGCTTTAGCGGGAGAGGGACAGATACGCAGTATTTT.

In its sample, this clonotype was seen a few times. The V call is TRBV6-2 or TRBV6-3, the J call TRBJ2-3, with D possibly matching TRBD2 (6 bases). Germline assignment: CDR1 MNHEY and CDR2 SVGEGT. There are 14 residues in the CDR3. Trimming removed 0 bases from V and 2 bases from J, with 6 bases in between. Here the CDR3 reads CASSYSGLTDTQYF. The DNA for the CDR3 is TGTGCCAGCAGTTACTCGGGACTCACAGATACGCAGTATTTT.

This clonotype was detected many times. The genes are TRBV6-4 and TRBJ2-2; TRBD2 agrees at 9 bases. From germline, CDR1 is MRHNA and CDR2 SNTAGT. The CDR3 is 15 amino acids. Germline trimming cut 0 bases from V and 5 bases from J; bases unmatched to any gene: 1. Here the CDR3 reads CASSDSAGGTGELFF. In DNA form, the CDR3 reads TGTGCCAGCAGTGACTCAGCGGGGGGTACCGGGGAGCTGTTTTTT.

The V call is TRBV6-2 or TRBV6-3, the J call TRBJ2-1, with 10 bases aligning to TRBD2. The CDR3 has 16 residues. V was pared by 4 bases and J by 6 bases, with 9 bases of the junction left unmatched. Germline V CDR1 and CDR2: MNHEY, SVGEGT. The CDR3 DNA follows: TGTGCCAGCAGTTCCCCTAGCGGGAGTGGGGTCAATGAGCAGTTCTTC. Amino acid sequence: CASSSPSGSGVNEQFF.

CDR3 DNA: TGTGCCAGCAGCCCCCGGGCGAGCGGGAGGGTAGATACGCAGTATTTT. Encoded protein: CASSPRASGRVDTQYF. The chain carries TRBV7-2 and TRBJ2-3; 10 nucleotides line up with TRBD2. With 5 bases clipped from V and 5 bases from J, the junction kept 10 bases outside the gene matches. Germline assignment: CDR1 SGHTA and CDR2 FQGNSA. The length of the CDR3 is 16 residues.

The chain carries TRBV5-1 and TRBJ2-2; D is ambiguous. The germline V and J ends were trimmed by 4 bases and 0 bases, with 19 bases remaining between them. From germline, CDR1 is SGHRS and CDR2 YFSETQ. This CDR3 spans 18 amino acids. CDR3 protein: CASSAFPAGPSNTGELFF. CDR3 sequence (DNA): TGCGCCAGCAGCGCATTCCCAGCTGGGCCTTCGAACACCGGGGAGCTGTTTTTT. The complete variable domain, with remaining parts taken from reference TRBV5-1 and TRBJ2-2, reads KAGVTQTPRYLIKTRGQQVTLSCSPISGHRSVSWYQQTPGQGLQFLFEYFSETQRNKGNFPGRFSGRQFSNSRSEMNVSTLELGDSALYLCASSAFPAGPSNTGELFFGEGSRLTVL.

This clonotype was observed at least ten times. The genes are TRBV6-1 and TRBJ1-2; D call uncertain. The CDR3 is 13 amino acids. Trimming removed 1 base at V and 4 bases at J, with 7 bases between. Per the germline V gene, CDR1 is MNHNS and CDR2 is SASEGT. The CDR3 bases are TGTGCCAGCAGTGAAGACAGCTTCTATGGCTACACCTTC. This encodes CASSEDSFYGYTF.

There are a few counts of this clonotype. V gene TRBV2 combines with J gene TRBJ2-3; D ambiguous. The CDR3 has 13 residues. Trimming cost V 10 bases and J 6 bases, with 17 bases left between them. CDR1 and CDR2 (germline): SNHLY, FYNNEI. CDR3 coding DNA: TGTGCCAACAACCGGTGGGTCCTTGATACGCAGTATTTT. Translation gives CANNRWVLDTQYF.

This clonotype was found a few times. The V and J genes are TRBV5-1 and TRBJ1-4; 7 nucleotides align to TRBD1. CDR1 SGHRS and CDR2 YFSETQ come from the germline V gene. CDR3 length: 15 residues. Germline trimming cut 3 bases from V and 0 bases from J; bases unmatched to any gene: 2. The CDR3 nucleotides read TGCGCCAGCAGCTCCCAGGGGGCAACTAATGAAAAACTGTTTTTT. The encoded protein is CASSSQGATNEKLFF.

This clonotype has more than one count but fewer than ten. The DNA for the CDR3 is TGTGCCAGCAGTTTATCCTGGGGGGAAAACTCCTACGAGCAGTACTTC. Translated: CASSLSWGENSYEQYF. The chain is built from TRBV27 and TRBJ2-7, with a possible D match to TRBD2 (6 bases). The germline V gene has CDR1 MNHEY and CDR2 SMNVEV (reference sequence). The CDR3 is 16 amino acids. Trimming removed 0 bases at V and 0 bases at J, with 12 bases between.

This clonotype was counted between two and nine times. The V call is TRBV6-1, the J call TRBJ1-1; no firm D call. Per germline, CDR1 MNHNS and CDR2 SASEGT. Trimming took 7 bases from V and 1 from J, leaving 10 bases between them. This CDR3 comprises 13 residues. CDR3 residues: CASTKWGNTEAFF. The CDR3 DNA follows: TGTGCCAGCACCAAGTGGGGGAACACTGAAGCTTTCTTT.